The 18 T cell receptor beta chains listed next were all sequenced from one sample in a study of blood T cell repertoires in COVID-19 (dated by TCRdb to about 2020). The protocol used for the library was the immunoSEQ multiplex PCR assay. The source is immuneACCESS, and TCRdb retained only in-frame sequences with V and J called. Part of the clones is not carried over; for the studies checked, unresolved V genes explain less than half of this, and the remainder is unexplained. The sample table records under 250,000 clones; 82% of these occur just once. The ten biggest clones cover around 3.4% of the sample. The material sequenced was PBMCs or T cells enriched from blood (not recorded which). The receptor set was obtained from an older woman who had recovered from COVID-19.

This rearrangement joins TRBV19 to TRBJ1-2; 7 bases are shared with TRBD1. In germline, CDR1 is LNHDA, CDR2 SQIVND (reference sequence). The CDR3 is made up of 15 amino acids. After removal of 4 bases from V and 6 bases from J, the junction contained 11 bases not matched to a gene. In DNA, the CDR3 is TGTGCCAGTAGTAGCCCGTCGACAGGGAAGGATGGCTACACCTTC. It encodes CASSSPSTGKDGYTF.

The chain recombines TRBV5-6 with TRBJ2-7; TRBD2 might be the D (5 bases). Trimming pared 1 base from V and 6 bases from J, leaving 8 bases between. The germline V gene has CDR1 SGHDT and CDR2 YYEEEE. The CDR3 spans 12 residues. The CDR3 region has the DNA TGTGCCAGCAGCTTGACGGACTTCGAGCAGTACTTC. The encoded protein is CASSLTDFEQYF.

This clone is a singleton in its sample. The J gene is TRBJ1-2, the V gene TRBV25-1; possible D gene TRBD1, 5 bases. The CDR3 runs 14 residues. V was shortened by 1 base and J by 8 bases, with 14 bases between the two germline ends. CDR1 is MGHDK and CDR2 is SYGVNS in the germline V gene. The CDR3 loop reads CASSEWGREGGYTF. CDR3 DNA sequence: TGTGCCAGCAGTGAATGGGGCAGGGAGGGCGGCTACACCTTC.

This clone was seen a single time. This chain uses TRBV9 with TRBJ2-7, with 9 bases lining up with TRBD1. The CDR3 runs 16 residues. V shed 2 bases and J 5 bases; nucleotides not matched to a gene: 11. The germline V gene has CDR1 SGDLS and CDR2 YYNGEE. The CDR3 DNA reads TGTGCCAGCAGCGTTGTTCCGGGACAGGGAGTCAACGAGCAGTACTTC. As protein: CASSVVPGQGVNEQYF.

This clone was detected once. V usage is TRBV5-6 and J usage is TRBJ1-5; D may be TRBD1 (5 bases). V was pared by 0 bases and J by 5 bases, with 9 bases between. CDR3 length: 14 residues. The germline CDR1 and CDR2 sequences are SGHDT and YYEEEE. CDR3 coding DNA: TGTGCCAGCAGCTTGGGACAGAGTTATCAGCCCCAGCATTTT. Translation: CASSLGQSYQPQHF.

The V gene is TRBV6-5, the J gene TRBJ2-7; 7 nucleotides line up with TRBD2. CDR3 length equals 15 residues. CDR1 is MNHEY, CDR2 SVGAGI, per germline. V lost 4 bases, J lost 2 bases, and 8 bases stayed unmatched. The CDR3 is CASSSGAGPTYEQYF. CDR3 bases: TGTGCCAGCAGTTCCGGAGCGGGGCCTACCTACGAGCAGTACTTC.

The J gene is TRBJ2-3, the V gene TRBV25-1; 8 bases are a match to TRBD2. Unmatched junction bases numbered 8, after V lost 5 bases and J lost 4 bases. Germline lookup yields CDR1 MGHDK and CDR2 SYGVNS. This CDR3 has 15 amino acids. The CDR3 spells CASSSRGGNPDTQYF. The CDR3 nucleotides read TGTGCCAGCAGTTCCCGGGGGGGCAACCCAGATACGCAGTATTTT. The variable domain in full, completed from reference TRBV25-1 and TRBJ2-3, reads EADIYQTPRYLVIGTGKKITLECSQTMGHDKMYWYQQDPGMELHLIHYSYGVNSTEKGDLSSESTVSRIRTEHFPLTLESARPSHTSQYLCASSSRGGNPDTQYFGPGTRLTVL.

V usage is TRBV19 and J usage is TRBJ1-5; a weak D match, TRBD1 (6 bases). The CDR3 spans 14 residues. With 6 bases removed from V and 8 bases from J, the gap between germline ends came to 17 bases. Germline V gene sequence: CDR1 LNHDA, CDR2 SQIVND (reference sequence). The CDR3 DNA is TGTGCCAGTAGACCTGAACAGGGTAGTGAGCCCCAGCATTTT. It encodes CASRPEQGSEPQHF.

This clone was observed a single time. The chain joins TRBV20-1 to TRBJ2-1, with TRBD1 matching over 8 bases. The CDR3 has 11 residues. Germline trimming cut 4 bases from V and 9 bases from J; bases unmatched to any gene: 2. Germline CDR1 reads DFQATT; CDR2 reads SNEGSKA (reference sequence). CDR3 amino acids: CSAMTGVEQFF. The CDR3, as DNA: TGCAGTGCTATGACAGGGGTTGAGCAGTTCTTC.

The chain carries TRBV18 and TRBJ2-1; 11 bases match TRBD2. Trimming cost V 6 bases and J 5 bases; bases outside gene matches: 3. CDR1 KGHSH and CDR2 LQKENI come from the germline V gene. The CDR3 consists of 14 residues. The CDR3 spells CASSGTSGNNEQFF. The CDR3 nucleotides are TGTGCCAGCTCCGGGACTAGCGGTAACAATGAGCAGTTCTTC.

This clone appeared once. The V call is TRBV7-8, the J call TRBJ1-1; tentative D call: TRBD1 (5 bases). Germline CDR1 reads SGHVS; CDR2 reads FQNEAQ. The germline V and J ends were trimmed by 3 bases and 5 bases, with 10 bases remaining between them. The CDR3 covers 13 residues. CDR3 region: CASSFAGVTEAFF. CDR3 nucleotide sequence: TGTGCCAGCAGCTTCGCGGGGGTTACTGAAGCTTTCTTT.

The rearrangement joins TRBV4-3 to TRBJ2-1, with D perhaps TRBD2 (7 bases). V was pared by 3 bases and J by 8 bases, with 23 bases between. From germline, CDR1 is LGHNA and CDR2 YSLEER. CDR3 size: 17 residues. The CDR3 bases are TGCGCCAGCAGCCAGCACCTCGGGGGGCCGGGGGCTGATGAGCAGTTCTTC. Its protein is CASSQHLGGPGADEQFF.

This sequence joins TRBV19 and TRBJ2-7; 7 bases align to TRBD2. This CDR3 comprises 14 residues. V trimming: 6 bases; J trimming: 0 bases; junction bases outside the gene matches: 5. Germline V CDR1 and CDR2: LNHDA, SQIVND (reference sequence). CDR3 loop: CASRFRGDSYEQYF. For the CDR3, the DNA is TGTGCCAGTAGGTTCCGGGGGGACTCCTACGAGCAGTACTTC.

The CDR3 DNA reads TGTGCCAGTTCTACGGGGCAGGGGGAATCCTATAATTCACCCCTCCACTTT. Translation gives CASSTGQGESYNSPLHF. V gene TRBV19 combines with J gene TRBJ1-6; 7 bases are shared with TRBD1. Germline CDR1 is LNHDA and CDR2 is SQIVND (reference sequence). The CDR3 is 17 amino acids. Trimming took 8 bases from V and 1 from J; bases not matched to a gene: 11.

The V gene is TRBV6-5, the J gene TRBJ1-3; 8 bases match TRBD1. The CDR3 length is 15 residues. V lost 6 bases, J lost 4 bases, and 8 bases stayed unmatched. CDR1 MNHEY and CDR2 SVGAGI come from the germline V gene. CDR3 region: CASSFGTGRGNTIYF. CDR3 coding DNA: TGTGCCAGCAGCTTCGGGACAGGAAGAGGAAACACCATATATTTT.

This chain connects TRBV9 to TRBJ2-7; possible D gene TRBD1, 5 bases. V was clipped by 4 bases and J by 9 bases, with 14 bases between them. Germline-derived CDR1 and CDR2 are SGDLS and YYNGEE. CDR3 size: 12 residues. CDR3 nucleotides: TGTGCCAGCAGCACCGACAGAGGTTTGCAGTACTTC. Amino acids: CASSTDRGLQYF.

This chain connects TRBV7-2 to TRBJ1-1; weak D call: TRBD1 (6 bases). Germline loops: CDR1 SGHTA, CDR2 FQGNSA. CDR3 length: 13 residues. V gave up 3 bases and J gave up 5 bases, with 10 bases separating them. The CDR3 nucleotides read TGTGCCAGCAGCTTTACAGGGTCAACTGAAGCTTTCTTT. It encodes CASSFTGSTEAFF.

The chain couples TRBV6-2 or TRBV6-3 to TRBJ2-7; 9 positions match TRBD1. The J segment lost 5 bases and the V segment lost 5 bases, leaving 16 bases of the junction unmatched. The CDR3 is 17 amino acids. Germline assignment: CDR1 MNHEY and CDR2 SVGEGT. The CDR3 sequence is CASSTPGDRASSNEQYF. CDR3 nucleotides: TGTGCCAGCAGTACTCCGGGGGACAGGGCATCATCTAACGAGCAGTACTTC.